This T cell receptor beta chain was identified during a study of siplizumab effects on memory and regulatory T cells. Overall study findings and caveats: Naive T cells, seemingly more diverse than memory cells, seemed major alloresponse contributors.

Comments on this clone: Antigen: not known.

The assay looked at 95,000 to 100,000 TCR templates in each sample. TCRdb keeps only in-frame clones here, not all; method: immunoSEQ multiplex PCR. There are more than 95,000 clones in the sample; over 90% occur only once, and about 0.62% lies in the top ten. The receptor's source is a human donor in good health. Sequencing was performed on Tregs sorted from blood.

CDR3: CASSLALGLGPLNTEAFF. DNA for the CDR3: TGCGCCAGCAGCTTGGCCCTTGGATTGGGGCCCTTAAACACTGAAGCTTTCTTT. V is TRBV5-1 and J is TRBJ1-1; D perhaps matches TRBD1 (5 bases). The V end was cut by 0 bases, the J end by 2 bases, with 20 bases between. CDR1 and CDR2 from the germline V gene are SGHRS and YFSETQ. The length of the CDR3 is 18 residues.